The sequence of this TCR beta chain was determined in a study of blood T cell repertoires in COVID-19. The V gene end was trimmed by 6 bases and the J gene end by 6 bases; junction bases not matched to a gene: 8. CDR1 MNHEY and CDR2 SVGAGI come from the germline V gene. This CDR3 is built from 13 residues. TCRdb keeps only in-frame clones here, not all; method: immunoSEQ multiplex PCR. The repertoire holds about 250,000 clones, more than 75% seen once, with around a sixth in the top ten. Everyone who took part was roughly 18 to 89 years old, and they came from about 23 US areas. Participants were placed into cohorts based on the clinical history they reported.

Sequenced: PBMCs or T cells enriched from blood (not recorded which). This clonotype originated in a man aged 18 to 30 who had recovered from COVID-19. The chain recombines TRBV6-5 with TRBJ2-7, with 7 bases that match TRBD1. CDR3 DNA: TGTGCCAGCAGGGTAAACAGGGGCTCCGAGCAGTACTTC. It translates to CASRVNRGSEQYF.